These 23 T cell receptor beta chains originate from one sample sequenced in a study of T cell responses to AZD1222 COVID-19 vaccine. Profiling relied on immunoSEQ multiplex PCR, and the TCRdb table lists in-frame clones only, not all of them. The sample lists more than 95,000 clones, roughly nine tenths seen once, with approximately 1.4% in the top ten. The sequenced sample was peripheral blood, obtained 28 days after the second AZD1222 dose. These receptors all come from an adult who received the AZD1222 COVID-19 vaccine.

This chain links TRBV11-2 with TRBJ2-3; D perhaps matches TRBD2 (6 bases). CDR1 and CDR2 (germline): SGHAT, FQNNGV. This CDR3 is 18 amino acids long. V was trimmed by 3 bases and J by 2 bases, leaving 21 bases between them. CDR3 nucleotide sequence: TGTGCCAGCAGCTTGAAAGCGGGCCCACAGGACTTCACAGATACGCAGTATTTT. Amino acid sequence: CASSLKAGPQDFTDTQYF.

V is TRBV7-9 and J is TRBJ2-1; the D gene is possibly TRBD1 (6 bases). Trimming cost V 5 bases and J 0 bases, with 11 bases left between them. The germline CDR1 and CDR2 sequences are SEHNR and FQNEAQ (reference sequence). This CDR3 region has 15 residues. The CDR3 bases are TGTGCCAGCAGCCATACAGGGCCCTCCTACAATGAGCAGTTCTTC. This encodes CASSHTGPSYNEQFF.

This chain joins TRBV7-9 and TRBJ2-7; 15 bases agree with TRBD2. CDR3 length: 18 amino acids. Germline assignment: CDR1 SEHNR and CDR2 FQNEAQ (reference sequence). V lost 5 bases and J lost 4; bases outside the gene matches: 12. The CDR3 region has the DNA TGTGCCAGCAGCCCCGGGACTAGCGGGAGGCACGGGGTATACGAGCAGTACTTC. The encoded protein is CASSPGTSGRHGVYEQYF.

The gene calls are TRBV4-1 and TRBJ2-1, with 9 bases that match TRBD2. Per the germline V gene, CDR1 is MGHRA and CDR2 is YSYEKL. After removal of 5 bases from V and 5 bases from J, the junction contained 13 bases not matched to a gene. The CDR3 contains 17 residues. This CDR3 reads CASSGRWASGADNEQFF. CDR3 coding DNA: TGCGCCAGCAGCGGGCGTTGGGCTAGCGGGGCCGACAATGAGCAGTTCTTC.

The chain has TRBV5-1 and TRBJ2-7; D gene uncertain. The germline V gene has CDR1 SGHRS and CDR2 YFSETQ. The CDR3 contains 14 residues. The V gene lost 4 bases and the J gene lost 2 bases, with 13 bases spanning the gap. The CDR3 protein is CASSGMGGTYEQYF. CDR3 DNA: TGCGCCAGCAGCGGTATGGGCGGTACCTACGAGCAGTACTTC.

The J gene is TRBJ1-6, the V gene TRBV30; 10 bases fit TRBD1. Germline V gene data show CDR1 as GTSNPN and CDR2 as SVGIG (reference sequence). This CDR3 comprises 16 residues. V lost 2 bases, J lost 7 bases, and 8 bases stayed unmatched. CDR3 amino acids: CAWSITPGQGNSPLHF. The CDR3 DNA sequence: TGTGCCTGGAGTATAACTCCGGGACAGGGGAATTCACCCCTCCACTTT.

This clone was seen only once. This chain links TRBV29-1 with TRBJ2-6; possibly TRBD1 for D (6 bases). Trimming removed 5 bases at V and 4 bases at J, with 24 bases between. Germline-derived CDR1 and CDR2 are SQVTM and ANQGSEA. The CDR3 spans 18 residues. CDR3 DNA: TGCAGCGTTTTCTTAAGGACAGAGTTTAGAGGAGGGGCCAACGTCCTGACTTTC. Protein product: CSVFLRTEFRGGANVLTF.

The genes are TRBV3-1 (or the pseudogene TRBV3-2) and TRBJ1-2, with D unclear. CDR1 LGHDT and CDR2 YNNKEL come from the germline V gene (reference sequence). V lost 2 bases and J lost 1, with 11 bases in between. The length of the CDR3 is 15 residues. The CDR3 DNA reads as TGTGCCAGCAGCCAAACTGGACGGCTTAACTATGGCTACACCTTC. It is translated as CASSQTGRLNYGYTF.

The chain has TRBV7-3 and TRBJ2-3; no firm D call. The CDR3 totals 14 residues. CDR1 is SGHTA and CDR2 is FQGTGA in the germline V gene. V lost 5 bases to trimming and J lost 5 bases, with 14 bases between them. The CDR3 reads CASSMPGIQDTQYF. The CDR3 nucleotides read TGTGCCAGCAGCATGCCGGGCATTCAAGATACGCAGTATTTT.

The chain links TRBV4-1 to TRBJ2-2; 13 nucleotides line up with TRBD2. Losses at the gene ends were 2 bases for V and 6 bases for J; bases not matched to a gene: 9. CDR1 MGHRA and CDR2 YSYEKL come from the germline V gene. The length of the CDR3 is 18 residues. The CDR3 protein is CASSQRDRGLAGPGELFF. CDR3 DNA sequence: TGCGCCAGCAGCCAACGAGATCGGGGACTAGCGGGGCCCGGGGAGCTGTTTTTT.

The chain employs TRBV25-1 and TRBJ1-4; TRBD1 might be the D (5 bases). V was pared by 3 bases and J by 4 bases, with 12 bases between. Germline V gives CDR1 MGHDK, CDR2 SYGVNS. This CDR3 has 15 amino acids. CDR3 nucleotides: TGTGCCAGCAGTGACTGGGGGAATCGTAATGAAAAACTGTTTTTT. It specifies CASSDWGNRNEKLFF. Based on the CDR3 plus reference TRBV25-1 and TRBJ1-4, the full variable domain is EADIYQTPRYLVIGTGKKITLECSQTMGHDKMYWYQQDPGMELHLIHYSYGVNSTEKGDLSSESTVSRIRTEHFPLTLESARPSHTSQYLCASSDWGNRNEKLFFGSGTQLSVL.

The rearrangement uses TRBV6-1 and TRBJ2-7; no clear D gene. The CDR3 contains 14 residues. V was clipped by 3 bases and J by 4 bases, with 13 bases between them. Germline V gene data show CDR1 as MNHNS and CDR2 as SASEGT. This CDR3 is CASSDTKLLYEQYF. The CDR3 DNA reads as TGTGCCAGCAGTGATACCAAGCTACTATACGAGCAGTACTTC.

The CDR3 is CACSRLTREDTQYF. The CDR3 bases are TGTGCCTGCTCTAGGTTAACTCGGGAAGATACGCAGTATTTT. The chain carries TRBV30 and TRBJ2-3; D possibly corresponds to TRBD2 (5 bases). CDR1 and CDR2 from the germline V gene are GTSNPN and SVGIG (reference sequence). The CDR3 length is 14 residues. Deletions cut 6 bases from V and 5 bases from J, with 18 bases between.

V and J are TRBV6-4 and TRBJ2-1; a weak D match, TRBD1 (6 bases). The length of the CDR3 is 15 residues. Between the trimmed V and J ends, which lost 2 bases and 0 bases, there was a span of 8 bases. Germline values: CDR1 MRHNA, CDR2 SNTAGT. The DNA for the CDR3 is TGTGCCAGCAGTGACAGGGGGAGCTCCTACAATGAGCAGTTCTTC. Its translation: CASSDRGSSYNEQFF.

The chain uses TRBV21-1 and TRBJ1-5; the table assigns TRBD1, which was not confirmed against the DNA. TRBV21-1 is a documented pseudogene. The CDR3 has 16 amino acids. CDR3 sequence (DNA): TGTGCCAGCAGCAAGACACTCATGGGCCCCAATCAGCCCCAGCATTTT. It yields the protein CASSKTLMGPNQPQHF.

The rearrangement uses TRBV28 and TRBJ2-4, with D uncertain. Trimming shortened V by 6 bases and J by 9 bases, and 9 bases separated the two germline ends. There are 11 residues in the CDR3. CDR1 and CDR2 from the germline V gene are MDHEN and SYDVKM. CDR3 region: CASSYRLIQYF. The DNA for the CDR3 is TGTGCCAGCAGCTACCGACTCATTCAGTACTTC.

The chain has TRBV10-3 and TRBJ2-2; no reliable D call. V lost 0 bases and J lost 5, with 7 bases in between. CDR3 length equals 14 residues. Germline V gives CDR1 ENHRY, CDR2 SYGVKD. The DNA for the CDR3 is TGTGCCATCAGTGAGTCTGGTCAGACCGGGGAGCTGTTTTTT. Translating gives CAISESGQTGELFF.

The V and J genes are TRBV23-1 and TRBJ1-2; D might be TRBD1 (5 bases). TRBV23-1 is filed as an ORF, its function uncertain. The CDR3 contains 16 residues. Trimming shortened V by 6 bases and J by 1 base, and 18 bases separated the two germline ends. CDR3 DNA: TGCGCCAGCAGGGACAACCAGACGCTCATTAACTATGGCTACACCTTC. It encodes CASRDNQTLINYGYTF.

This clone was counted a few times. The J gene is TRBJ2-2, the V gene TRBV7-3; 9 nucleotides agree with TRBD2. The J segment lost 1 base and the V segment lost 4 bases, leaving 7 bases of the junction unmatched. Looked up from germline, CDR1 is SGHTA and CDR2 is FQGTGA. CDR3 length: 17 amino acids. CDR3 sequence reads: CASSSELTSGNTGELFF. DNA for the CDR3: TGTGCCAGCAGCTCAGAATTGACTAGCGGGAACACCGGGGAGCTGTTTTTT.

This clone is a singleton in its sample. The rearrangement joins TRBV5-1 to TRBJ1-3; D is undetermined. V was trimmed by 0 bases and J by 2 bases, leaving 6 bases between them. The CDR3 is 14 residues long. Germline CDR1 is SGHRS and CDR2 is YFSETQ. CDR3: CASSLGVAGNTIYF. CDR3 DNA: TGCGCCAGCAGCTTGGGGGTAGCTGGAAACACCATATATTTT.

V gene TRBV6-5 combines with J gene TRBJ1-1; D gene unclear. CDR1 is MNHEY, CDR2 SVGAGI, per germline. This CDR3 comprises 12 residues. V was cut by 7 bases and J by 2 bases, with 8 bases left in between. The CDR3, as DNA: TGTGCCAGCAAACACATTAACACTGAAGCTTTCTTT. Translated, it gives CASKHINTEAFF.

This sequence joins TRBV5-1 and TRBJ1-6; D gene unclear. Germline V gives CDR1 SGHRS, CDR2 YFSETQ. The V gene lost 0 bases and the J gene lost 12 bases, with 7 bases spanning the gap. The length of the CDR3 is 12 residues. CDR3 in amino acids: CASSLGSLPLHF. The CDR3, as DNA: TGCGCCAGCAGCTTGGGTTCTCTACCCCTCCACTTT.

DNA of the CDR3: TGTGCCAGTAACACACCCGGGACAGGGGGTTATAATTCACCCCTCCACTTT. Its translation: CASNTPGTGGYNSPLHF. This sequence joins TRBV19 and TRBJ1-6; 11 nucleotides align to TRBD1. J gave up 4 bases and V 7 bases, and 9 bases lay outside the gene matches. From germline, CDR1 is LNHDA and CDR2 SQIVND (reference sequence). The CDR3 is made up of 17 amino acids. Supplemented by reference TRBV19 and TRBJ1-6, the full variable domain reads DGGITQSPKYLFRKEGQNVTLSCEQNLNHDAMYWYRQDPGQGLRLIYYSQIVNDFQKGDIAEGYSVSREKKESFPLTVTSAQKNPTAFYLCASNTPGTGGYNSPLHFGNGTRLTVT.